This entry describes one TCR beta chain. The antigen is undetermined. The data were produced by immunoSEQ multiplex PCR, yet TCRdb's version contains in-frame clones alone and is incomplete. Here the sample spans about 110,000 clones, 88% being singletons. This record comes from a study of T cell responses to AZD1222 COVID-19 vaccine. Study outcomes and limitations: Donors skewed white British and female; clonal diversity was possibly underestimated. Repertoire samples came only from after the peak T cell response. At baseline, seropositivity was found in only six or seven AZD1222 recipients.

The ends were cut back, 2 bases at V and 10 bases at J, with 8 bases in the middle. CDR1 is SEHNR, CDR2 FQNEAQ, per germline (reference sequence). The CDR3 is 11 amino acids. V and J are TRBV7-9 and TRBJ1-1; possible D gene TRBD1, 6 bases. Sequences were derived from peripheral blood, sampled on day 0 of AZD1222 vaccination. This TCR derives from an adult in good health. This CDR3 reads CASSLTRGAFF. CDR3 in DNA: TGTGCCAGCAGCTTAACCAGGGGAGCTTTCTTT.